This TCR beta chain originates from a study of T cell responses to AZD1222 COVID-19 vaccine. Trimming removed 8 bases from V and 6 bases from J, with 7 bases in between. CDR3 length: 11 amino acids. Sequenced by immunoSEQ multiplex PCR; TCRdb stores in-frame clones only, minus some. The sample carries 95,000 to 150,000 clones, around 94% recorded once. Regarding the study as a whole: Spike-specific TCR repertoires showed rising breadth and depth after two AZD1222 doses. Reports indicate that nearly half of spike-specific TCRs are directed at unmutated variant regions.

A word on this clone: Its antigen is still unknown.

This material consisted of peripheral blood, taken on day 0 of AZD1222 vaccination. V gene TRBV12-3 or TRBV12-4 combines with J gene TRBJ2-2; D call uncertain. The receptor was derived from an adult in good health. CDR3 DNA: TGTGCCAGCTCTCCCGCCGGGGAGCTGTTTTTT. Its translation is CASSPAGELFF.